A single sample gave rise to the 14 T cell receptor beta chains below, sequenced in a study of T cell changes during pregnancy in multiple sclerosis. Profiled with immunoSEQ multiplex PCR; TCRdb holds only in-frame clones, not every one. The table has 80,000 to 100,000 clones, just over 90% seen once. The starting material was peripheral blood, obtained in the second trimester of pregnancy. The receptors come from a female donor in good health, enrolled as a control in a pregnancy study.

This clone was seen only once. The rearrangement links TRBV2 to TRBJ2-5, with 7 bases that match TRBD1. Trimming at V came to 4 bases and at J to 4 bases, leaving 6 bases not matched to a gene. CDR3 length equals 14 residues. CDR1 is SNHLY, CDR2 FYNNEI, per germline. CDR3: CASSGQGFGETQYF. CDR3 nucleotide sequence: TGTGCCAGCAGTGGACAGGGCTTCGGAGAGACCCAGTACTTC.

The rearrangement uses TRBV6-5 and TRBJ1-2; 8 nucleotides align to TRBD1. The ends lost 0 bases at V and 6 bases at J; junction bases unmatched: 3. Germline V gene data show CDR1 as MNHEY and CDR2 as SVGAGI. This CDR3 is built from 14 residues. CDR3 sequence reads: CASSYSQGANGYTF. DNA of the CDR3: TGTGCCAGCAGTTACTCTCAGGGGGCGAATGGCTACACCTTC.

This clone showed up just once. The chain uses TRBV5-1 and TRBJ1-2; D gene unclear. V was shortened by 5 bases and J by 7 bases, with 15 bases between the two germline ends. The CDR3 extends over 13 amino acids. The germline gives CDR1 SGHRS, CDR2 YFSETQ. This chain's CDR3 is CASSDWEAGGYTF. As DNA, the CDR3 is TGCGCCAGCAGTGACTGGGAGGCGGGTGGCTACACCTTC.

The chain combines TRBV7-2 with TRBJ1-1; unclear D gene. Germline CDR1 and CDR2: SGHTA and FQGNSA. Trimming cost V 5 bases and J 5 bases, with 12 bases left between them. CDR3 length: 13 amino acids. The CDR3 DNA is TGTGCCAGCAGCCGAGGGTGGGAGACTGAAGCTTTCTTT. Its protein product is CASSRGWETEAFF.

The chain combines TRBV9 with TRBJ1-1; 8 bases align to TRBD1. Germline V gives CDR1 SGDLS, CDR2 YYNGEE. The CDR3 contains 14 residues. The V gene end was trimmed by 4 bases and the J gene end by 1 base; junction bases not matched to a gene: 3. The CDR3 reads CASSLGQGNTEAFF. The CDR3 nucleotides read TGTGCCAGCAGCTTAGGACAGGGGAACACTGAAGCTTTCTTT.

The chain is built from TRBV23-1 and TRBJ1-3; no firm D call. TRBV23-1 is assigned to the ORF class and has an uncertain function. Trimming removed 4 bases from V and 0 bases from J, with 10 bases in between. The CDR3 totals 15 residues. Here the CDR3 reads CASSRPGASGNTIYF. In nucleotides, the CDR3 is TGCGCCAGCAGTCGCCCGGGAGCCTCTGGAAACACCATATATTTT.

The chain has TRBV5-4 and TRBJ1-2; a weak D match, TRBD1 (6 bases). The CDR3 sequence is 14 residues long. V lost 0 bases to trimming and J lost 4 bases, with 10 bases between them. From germline, CDR1 is SGHNT and CDR2 YYREEE (reference sequence). This CDR3 reads CASSLEGTSYGYTF. In DNA form, the CDR3 reads TGTGCCAGCAGCTTGGAGGGGACATCCTATGGCTACACCTTC. The variable domain in full, with the rest retrieved from reference TRBV5-4 and TRBJ1-2, is ETGVTQSPTHLIKTRGQQVTLRCSSQSGHNTVSWYQQALGQGPQFIFQYYREEENGRGNFPPRFSGLQFPNYSSELNVNALELDDSALYLCASSLEGTSYGYTFGSGTRLTVV.

The chain has TRBV10-2 and TRBJ1-4; D uncertain. The CDR3 length is 15 residues. Germline-derived CDR1 and CDR2 are WSHSY and SAAADI. With 1 base removed from V and 8 bases from J, the gap between germline ends came to 14 bases. The CDR3 is CASSEFGRGGEKLFF. The DNA of the CDR3 is TGCGCCAGCAGTGAGTTCGGCAGAGGAGGCGAAAAACTGTTTTTT.

The chain carries TRBV20-1 and TRBJ2-2; no clear D gene. Germline values: CDR1 DFQATT, CDR2 SNEGSKA (reference sequence). The ends were cut back, 5 bases at V and 4 bases at J, with 5 bases in the middle. The CDR3 covers 11 residues. The CDR3 DNA reads as TGCAGTGCTGGCAGCACCGGGGAGCTGTTTTTT. It encodes CSAGSTGELFF.

This clone was observed once. The CDR3 bases are TGTGCCAGCAGCTTTTCAAGCGGGACTAGCAATCAGCCCCAGCATTTT. This translates into CASSFSSGTSNQPQHF. The chain joins TRBV7-9 to TRBJ1-5; D might be TRBD1 (5 bases). The CDR3 totals 16 residues. V dropped 3 bases and J dropped 0 bases, with 12 bases sitting between them. CDR1 and CDR2 from the germline V gene are SEHNR and FQNEAQ (reference sequence).

V usage is TRBV6-5 and J usage is TRBJ2-2; TRBD2 aligns across 8 bases. V shed 7 bases, J shed 2 bases, and the junction held 6 bases outside the gene matches. Per the germline V gene, CDR1 is MNHEY and CDR2 is SVGAGI. The CDR3 totals 15 residues. The CDR3 region is CASKFRGGNTGELFF. DNA for the CDR3: TGTGCCAGCAAATTTCGGGGGGGCAACACCGGGGAGCTGTTTTTT.

V is TRBV7-2 and J is TRBJ2-3; D remains unclear. V was pared by 0 bases and J by 2 bases, with 9 bases between. The CDR3 has 15 residues. The germline gives CDR1 SGHTA, CDR2 FQGNSA. The CDR3 DNA is TGTGCCAGCAGCTTAGCGGGCAGAACCACAGATACGCAGTATTTT. This sequence encodes CASSLAGRTTDTQYF.

V is TRBV4-3 and J is TRBJ1-4, with 7 bases matching TRBD1. The CDR3 covers 17 residues. After removal of 1 base from V and 0 bases from J, the junction contained 5 bases not matched to a gene. Per germline, CDR1 LGHNA and CDR2 YSLEER. CDR3 bases: TGCGCCAGCAGCCAAGCAGGGGGTCCCGCAACTAATGAAAAACTGTTTTTT. Encoded protein: CASSQAGGPATNEKLFF.

The chain couples TRBV15 to TRBJ2-7, with TRBD2 matching over 11 bases. V dropped 5 bases and J dropped 0; count of bases not matched to a gene: 9. Germline V gene data show CDR1 as LNHNV and CDR2 as YYDKDF (reference sequence). CDR3 size: 17 residues. In DNA form, the CDR3 reads TGTGCCACCAGCCGGGGACTAGCGGCATACTTCTCCTACGAGCAGTACTTC. Translation gives CATSRGLAAYFSYEQYF.